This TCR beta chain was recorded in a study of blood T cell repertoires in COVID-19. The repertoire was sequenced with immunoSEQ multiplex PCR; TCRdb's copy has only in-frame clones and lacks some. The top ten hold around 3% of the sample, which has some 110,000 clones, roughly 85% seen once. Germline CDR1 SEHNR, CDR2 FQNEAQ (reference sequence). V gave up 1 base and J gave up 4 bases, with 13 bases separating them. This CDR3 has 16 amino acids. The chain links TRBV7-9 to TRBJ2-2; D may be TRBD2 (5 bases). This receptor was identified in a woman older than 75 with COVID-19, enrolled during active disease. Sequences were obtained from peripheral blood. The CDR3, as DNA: TGTGCCAGCAGCTTAGTTCTGGGAGCGCTCACCGGGGAGCTGTTTTTT. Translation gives CASSLVLGALTGELFF.